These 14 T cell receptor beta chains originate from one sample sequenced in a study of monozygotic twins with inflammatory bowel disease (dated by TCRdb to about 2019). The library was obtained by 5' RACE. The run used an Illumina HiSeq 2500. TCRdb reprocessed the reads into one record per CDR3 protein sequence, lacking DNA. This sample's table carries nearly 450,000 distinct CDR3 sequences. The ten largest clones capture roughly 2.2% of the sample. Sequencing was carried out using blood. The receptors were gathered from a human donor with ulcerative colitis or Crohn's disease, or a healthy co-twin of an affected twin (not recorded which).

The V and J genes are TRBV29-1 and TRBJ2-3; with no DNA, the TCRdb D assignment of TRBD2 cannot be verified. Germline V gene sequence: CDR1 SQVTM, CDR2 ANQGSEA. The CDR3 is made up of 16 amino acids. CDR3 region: CSVRTLAGLSTDTQYF.

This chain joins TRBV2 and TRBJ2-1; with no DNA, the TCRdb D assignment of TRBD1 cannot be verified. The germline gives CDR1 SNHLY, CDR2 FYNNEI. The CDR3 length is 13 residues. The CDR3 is CASSRGPGIEQFF. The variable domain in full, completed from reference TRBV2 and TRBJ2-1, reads EPEVTQTPSHQVTQMGQEVILRCVPISNHLYFYWYRQILGQKVEFLVSFYNNEISEKSEIFDDQFSVERPDGSNFTLKIRSTKLEDSAMYFCASSRGPGIEQFFGPGTRLTVL.

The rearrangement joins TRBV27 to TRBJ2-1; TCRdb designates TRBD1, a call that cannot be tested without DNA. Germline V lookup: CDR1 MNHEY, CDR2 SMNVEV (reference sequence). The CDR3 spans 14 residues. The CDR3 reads CASTLVGGDNEQFF.

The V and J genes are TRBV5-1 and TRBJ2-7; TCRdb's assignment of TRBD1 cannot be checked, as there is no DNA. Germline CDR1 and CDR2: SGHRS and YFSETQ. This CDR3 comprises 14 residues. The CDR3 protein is CASSLGGVSGEQYF.

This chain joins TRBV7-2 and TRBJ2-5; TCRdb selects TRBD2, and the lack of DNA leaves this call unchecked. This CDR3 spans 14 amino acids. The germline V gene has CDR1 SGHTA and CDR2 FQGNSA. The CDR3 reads CASSQDPTGTSEVF.

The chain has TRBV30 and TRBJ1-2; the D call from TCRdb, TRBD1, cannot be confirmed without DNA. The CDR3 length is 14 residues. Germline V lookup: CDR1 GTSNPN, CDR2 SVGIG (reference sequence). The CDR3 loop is CAWSGREFNYGYTF. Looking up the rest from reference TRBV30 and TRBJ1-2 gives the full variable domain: SQTIHQWPATLVQPVGSPLSLECTVEGTSNPNLYWYRQAAGRGLQLLFYSVGIGQISSEVPQNLSASRPQDRQFILSSKKLLLSDSGFYLCAWSGREFNYGYTFGSGTRLTVV.

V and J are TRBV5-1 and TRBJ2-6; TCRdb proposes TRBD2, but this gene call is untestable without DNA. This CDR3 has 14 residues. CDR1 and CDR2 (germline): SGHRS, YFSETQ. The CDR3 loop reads CASSGEAGANVLTF.

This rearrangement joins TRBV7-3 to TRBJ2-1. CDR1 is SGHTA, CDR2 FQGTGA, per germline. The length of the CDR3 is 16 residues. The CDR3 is CASSLSGGGSYNEQFF.

This CDR3 is CASSPGQGGIHNEQFF. The gene calls are TRBV7-9 and TRBJ2-1; TCRdb gives TRBD1 as the D gene, but with no DNA this cannot be confirmed. There are 16 residues in the CDR3. Germline values: CDR1 SEHNR, CDR2 FQNEAQ (reference sequence).

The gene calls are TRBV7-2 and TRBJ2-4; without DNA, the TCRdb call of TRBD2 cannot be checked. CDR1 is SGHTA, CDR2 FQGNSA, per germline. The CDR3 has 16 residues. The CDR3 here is CASSPLAGVAKNIQYF.

The CDR3 spells CASSYRDQNYGYTF. This sequence joins TRBV6-5 and TRBJ1-2; TCRdb selects TRBD1, and the lack of DNA leaves this call unchecked. The germline gives CDR1 MNHEY, CDR2 SVGAGI. The CDR3 totals 14 residues.

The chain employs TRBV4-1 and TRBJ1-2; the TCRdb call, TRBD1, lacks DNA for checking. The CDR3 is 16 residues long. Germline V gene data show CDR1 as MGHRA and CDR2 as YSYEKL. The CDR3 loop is CASSQDGTSPRYGYTF.

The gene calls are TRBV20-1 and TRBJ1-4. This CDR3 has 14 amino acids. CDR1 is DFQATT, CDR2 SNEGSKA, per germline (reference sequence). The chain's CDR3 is CSARTTGIGEKLFF.

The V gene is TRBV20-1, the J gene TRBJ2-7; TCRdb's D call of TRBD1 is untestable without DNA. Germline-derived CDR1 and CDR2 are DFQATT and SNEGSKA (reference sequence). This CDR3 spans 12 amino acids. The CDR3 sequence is CSVKDRVSEQYF.